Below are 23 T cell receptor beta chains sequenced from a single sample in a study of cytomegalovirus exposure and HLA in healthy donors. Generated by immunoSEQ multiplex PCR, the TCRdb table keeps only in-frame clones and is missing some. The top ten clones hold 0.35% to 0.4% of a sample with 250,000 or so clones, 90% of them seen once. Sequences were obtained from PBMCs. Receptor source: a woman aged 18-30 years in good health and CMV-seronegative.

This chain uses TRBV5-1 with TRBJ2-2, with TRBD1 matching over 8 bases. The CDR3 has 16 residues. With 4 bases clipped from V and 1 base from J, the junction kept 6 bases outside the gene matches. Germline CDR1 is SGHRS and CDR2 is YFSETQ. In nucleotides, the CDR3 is TGCGCCAGCAGCCAGGTGGGGACAGGGAACACCGGGGAGCTGTTTTTT. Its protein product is CASSQVGTGNTGELFF.

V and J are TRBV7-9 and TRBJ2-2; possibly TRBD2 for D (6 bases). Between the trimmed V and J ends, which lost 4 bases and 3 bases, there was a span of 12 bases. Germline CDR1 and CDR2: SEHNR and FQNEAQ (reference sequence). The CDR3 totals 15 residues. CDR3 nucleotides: TGTGCCAGCAGCTCAAGACTAGTACACACCGGGGAGCTGTTTTTT. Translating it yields CASSSRLVHTGELFF.

Here the CDR3 reads CASSRRIRDSLNEQFF. The CDR3 region has the DNA TGTGCCAGCAGCCGAAGGATCCGGGACAGCCTCAATGAGCAGTTCTTC. The chain is built from TRBV5-6 and TRBJ2-1; the match to TRBD1 covers 7 bases. Germline lookup yields CDR1 SGHDT and CDR2 YYEEEE. The length of the CDR3 is 16 residues. The J segment lost 6 bases and the V segment lost 4 bases, leaving 13 bases of the junction unmatched.

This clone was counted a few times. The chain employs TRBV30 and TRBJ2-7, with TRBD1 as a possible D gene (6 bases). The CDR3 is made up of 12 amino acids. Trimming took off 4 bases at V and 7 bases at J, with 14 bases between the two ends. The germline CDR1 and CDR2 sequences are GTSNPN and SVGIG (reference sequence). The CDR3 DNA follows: TGTGCCTGGATGGTGGGGGCGGATGAGCAGTACTTC. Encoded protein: CAWMVGADEQYF.

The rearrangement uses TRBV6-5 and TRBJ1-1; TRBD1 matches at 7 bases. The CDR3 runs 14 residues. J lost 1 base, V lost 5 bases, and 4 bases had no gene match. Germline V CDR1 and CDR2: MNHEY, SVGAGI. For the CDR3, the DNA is TGTGCCAGCAGTCACGGACAGGAGAACACTGAAGCTTTCTTT. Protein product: CASSHGQENTEAFF.

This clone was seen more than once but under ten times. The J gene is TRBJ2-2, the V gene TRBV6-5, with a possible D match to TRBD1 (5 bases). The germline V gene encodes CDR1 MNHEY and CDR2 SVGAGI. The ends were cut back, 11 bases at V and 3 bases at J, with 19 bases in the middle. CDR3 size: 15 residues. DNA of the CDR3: TGTGCCTTGCGAACTTCGTTAGGGGACACCGGGGAGCTGTTTTTT. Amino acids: CALRTSLGDTGELFF.

The CDR3: CASSFPGQGVDGELFF. The CDR3 coding sequence is TGTGCCAGCAGTTTTCCGGGACAGGGGGTTGACGGGGAGCTGTTTTTT. This chain uses TRBV28 with TRBJ2-2, with 11 positions matching TRBD1. V was clipped by 3 bases and J by 7 bases; unmatched bases: 7. The germline gives CDR1 MDHEN, CDR2 SYDVKM. CDR3 size: 16 residues. Filled out from reference TRBV28 and TRBJ2-2, the complete variable domain reads DVKVTQSSRYLVKRTGEKVFLECVQDMDHENMFWYRQDPGLGLRLIYFSYDVKMKEKGDIPEGYSVSREKKERFSLILESASTNQTSMYLCASSFPGQGVDGELFFGEGSRLTVL.

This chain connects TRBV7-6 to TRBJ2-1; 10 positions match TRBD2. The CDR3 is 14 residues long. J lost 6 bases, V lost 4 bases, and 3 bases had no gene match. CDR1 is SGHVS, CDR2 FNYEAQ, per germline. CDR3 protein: CASSWERGGNEQFF. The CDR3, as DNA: TGTGCCAGCAGCTGGGAGCGGGGGGGCAATGAGCAGTTCTTC.

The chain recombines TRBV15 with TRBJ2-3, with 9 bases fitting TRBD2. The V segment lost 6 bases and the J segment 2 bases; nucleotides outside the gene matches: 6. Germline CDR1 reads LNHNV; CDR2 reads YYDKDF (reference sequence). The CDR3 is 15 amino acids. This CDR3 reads CATRAGGRDTDTQYF. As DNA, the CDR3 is TGTGCCACCAGGGCGGGGGGGCGGGACACAGATACGCAGTATTTT.

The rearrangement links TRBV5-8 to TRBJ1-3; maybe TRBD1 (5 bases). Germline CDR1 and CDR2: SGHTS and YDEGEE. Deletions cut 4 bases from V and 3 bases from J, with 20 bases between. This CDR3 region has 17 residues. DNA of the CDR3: TGTGCCAGCAGCACGGAAGCGGGGGGAAGTTATGGAAACACCATATATTTT. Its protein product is CASSTEAGGSYGNTIYF.

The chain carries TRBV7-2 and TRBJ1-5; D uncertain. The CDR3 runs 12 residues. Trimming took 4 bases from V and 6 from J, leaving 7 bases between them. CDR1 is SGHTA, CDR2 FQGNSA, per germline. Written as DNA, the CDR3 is TGTGCCAGCAGCTATTCAGGTCAGCCCCAGCATTTT. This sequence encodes CASSYSGQPQHF.

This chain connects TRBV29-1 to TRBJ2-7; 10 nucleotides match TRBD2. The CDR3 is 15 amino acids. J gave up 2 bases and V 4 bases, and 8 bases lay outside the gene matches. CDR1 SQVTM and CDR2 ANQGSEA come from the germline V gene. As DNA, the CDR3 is TGCAGCGTTGGGGGAGGGACTAGCGCTCCCTACGAGCAGTACTTC. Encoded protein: CSVGGGTSAPYEQYF.

The CDR3 is CASSPPGGSGIGNEQYF. The CDR3 DNA follows: TGTGCCAGCAGCCCACCGGGGGGGTCAGGAATAGGGAACGAGCAGTACTTC. V usage is TRBV5-4 and J usage is TRBJ2-7; 8 bases are a match to TRBD2. This CDR3 is built from 17 residues. Unmatched junction bases numbered 17, after V lost 4 bases and J lost 5 bases. Germline V CDR1 and CDR2: SGHNT, YYREEE (reference sequence).

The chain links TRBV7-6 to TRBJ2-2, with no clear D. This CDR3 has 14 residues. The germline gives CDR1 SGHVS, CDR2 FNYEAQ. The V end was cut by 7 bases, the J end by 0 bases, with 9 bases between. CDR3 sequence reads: CASNAPANTGELFF. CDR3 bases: TGTGCCAGCAACGCACCAGCGAACACCGGGGAGCTGTTTTTT. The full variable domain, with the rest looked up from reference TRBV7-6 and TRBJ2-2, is GAGVSQSPRYKVTKRGQDVALRCDPISGHVSLYWYRQALGQGPEFLTYFNYEAQQDKSGLPNDRFSAERPEGSISTLTIQRTEQRDSAMYRCASNAPANTGELFFGEGSRLTVL.

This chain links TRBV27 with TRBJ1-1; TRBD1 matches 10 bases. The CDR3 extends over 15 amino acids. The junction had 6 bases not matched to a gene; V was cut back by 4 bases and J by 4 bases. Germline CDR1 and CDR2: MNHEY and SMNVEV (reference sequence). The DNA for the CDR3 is TGTGCCAGCAGTTCTACCGGGACAGGGGTCACTGAAGCTTTCTTT. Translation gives CASSSTGTGVTEAFF.

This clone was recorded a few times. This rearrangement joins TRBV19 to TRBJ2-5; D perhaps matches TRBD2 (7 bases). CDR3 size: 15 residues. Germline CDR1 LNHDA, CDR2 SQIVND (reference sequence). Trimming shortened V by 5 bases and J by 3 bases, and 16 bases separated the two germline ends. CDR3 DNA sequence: TGTGCCAGTAGTGGGGGGGCTGTCCGGGAAGAGACCCAGTACTTC. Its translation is CASSGGAVREETQYF.

CDR3 bases: TGTGCCTGGATAGGGGTGGCGAACACTGAAGCTTTCTTT. This encodes CAWIGVANTEAFF. This sequence joins TRBV30 and TRBJ1-1; D might be TRBD1 (5 bases). Germline CDR1 GTSNPN, CDR2 SVGIG (reference sequence). This CDR3 region has 13 residues. Trimming took off 4 bases at V and 1 base at J, with 10 bases between the two ends.

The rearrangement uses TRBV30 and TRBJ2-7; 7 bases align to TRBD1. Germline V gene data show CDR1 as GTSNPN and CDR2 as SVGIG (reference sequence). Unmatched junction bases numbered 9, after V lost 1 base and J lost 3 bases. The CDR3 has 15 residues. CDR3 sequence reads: CAWSAGTASGYEQYF. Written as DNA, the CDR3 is TGTGCCTGGAGTGCGGGGACAGCCTCCGGCTACGAGCAGTACTTC.

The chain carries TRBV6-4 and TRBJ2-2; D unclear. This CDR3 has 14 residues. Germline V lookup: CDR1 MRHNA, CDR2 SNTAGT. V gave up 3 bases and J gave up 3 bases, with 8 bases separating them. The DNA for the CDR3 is TGTGCCAGCAGTGAAGGTAGCCACACCGGGGAGCTGTTTTTT. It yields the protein CASSEGSHTGELFF.

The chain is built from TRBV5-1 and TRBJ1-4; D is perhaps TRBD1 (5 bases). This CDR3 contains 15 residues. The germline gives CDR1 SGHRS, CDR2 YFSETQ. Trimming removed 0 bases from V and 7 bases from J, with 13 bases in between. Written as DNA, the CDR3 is TGCGCCAGCAGCTTGGAATCCAGGGTGGGTGAAAAACTGTTTTTT. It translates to CASSLESRVGEKLFF. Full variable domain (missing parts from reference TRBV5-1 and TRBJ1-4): KAGVTQTPRYLIKTRGQQVTLSCSPISGHRSVSWYQQTPGQGLQFLFEYFSETQRNKGNFPGRFSGRQFSNSRSEMNVSTLELGDSALYLCASSLESRVGEKLFFGSGTQLSVL.

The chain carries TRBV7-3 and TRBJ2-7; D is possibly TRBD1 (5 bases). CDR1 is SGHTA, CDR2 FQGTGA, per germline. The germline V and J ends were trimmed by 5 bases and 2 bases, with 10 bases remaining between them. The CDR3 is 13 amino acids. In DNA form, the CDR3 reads TGTGCCAGCAGCACTGACAGTACCTACGAGCAGTACTTC. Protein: CASSTDSTYEQYF.

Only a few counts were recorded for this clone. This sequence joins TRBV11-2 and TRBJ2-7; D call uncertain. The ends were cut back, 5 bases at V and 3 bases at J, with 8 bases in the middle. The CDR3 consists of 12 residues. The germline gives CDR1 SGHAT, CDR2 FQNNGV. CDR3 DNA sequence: TGTGCCAGCAGCGACCTAGGCTACGAGCAGTACTTC. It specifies CASSDLGYEQYF.

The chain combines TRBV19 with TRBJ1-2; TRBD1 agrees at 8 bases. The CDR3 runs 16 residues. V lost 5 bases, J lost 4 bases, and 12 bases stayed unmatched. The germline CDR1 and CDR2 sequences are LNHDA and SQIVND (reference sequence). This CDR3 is CASSVLLQGAGYGYTF. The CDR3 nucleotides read TGTGCCAGTAGTGTTCTTTTGCAGGGGGCTGGCTATGGCTACACCTTC.